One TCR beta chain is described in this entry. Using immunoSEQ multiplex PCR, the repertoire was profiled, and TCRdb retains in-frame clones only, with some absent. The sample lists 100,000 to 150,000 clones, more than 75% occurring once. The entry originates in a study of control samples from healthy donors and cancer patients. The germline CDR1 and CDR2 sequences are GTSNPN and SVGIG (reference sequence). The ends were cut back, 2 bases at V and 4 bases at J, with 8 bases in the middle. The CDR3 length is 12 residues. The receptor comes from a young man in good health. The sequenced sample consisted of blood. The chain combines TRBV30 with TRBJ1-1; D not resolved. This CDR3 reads CAWSQEVTEAFF. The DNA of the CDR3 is TGTGCCTGGAGTCAGGAGGTCACTGAAGCTTTCTTT.